This TCR beta chain is drawn from a study of blood T cells in healthy people across ages. The draw of peripheral blood yielded ten milliliters from each donor. A second 7 to 11 cycle PCR used barcoded and J-beta primers. Via MiXCR, TCRdb re-called the 5' RACE reads, giving one row per CDR3 protein. The top ten hold approximately 7.9% of the sample, which has 1.2 million to 1.5 million distinct CDR3 sequences, 40% to 50% seen once. This sequence was found in a woman aged 18-29 years in good health. Sequenced: blood.

The CDR3 is CASSSIPGQGGDTQYF. Here the CDR3 DNA reads TGTGCCAGCAGTTCAATACCGGGACAGGGGGGCGATACGCAGTATTTT. The chain recombines TRBV11-2 with TRBJ2-3, with 11 bases identical to TRBD1. This CDR3 spans 16 amino acids. Germline CDR1 reads SGHAT; CDR2 reads FQNNGV. The V segment lost 6 bases and the J segment 6 bases; nucleotides outside the gene matches: 11.